One sample yielded the 9 T cell receptor beta chains listed below, sequenced in a study of cytomegalovirus exposure and HLA in healthy donors. The PCR used 60 Vbeta and 13 Jbeta primers. The method was immunoSEQ multiplex PCR; TCRdb's version includes in-frame clones alone and lacks a portion of them. This table holds 150,000 to 200,000 clones, 79% found once. Material: PBMCs. The origin of the receptors is a man aged 35 to 55 in good health and CMV-seronegative.

The rearrangement uses TRBV19 and TRBJ2-2; D remains ambiguous. Germline V gene lookup returns CDR1 LNHDA and CDR2 SQIVND (reference sequence). V was clipped by 4 bases and J by 4 bases, with 7 bases between them. The CDR3 spans 13 residues. The CDR3 region has the DNA TGTGCCAGTAGTACGCGATTCACCGGGGAGCTGTTTTTT. Translated, it gives CASSTRFTGELFF.

V gene TRBV5-6 combines with J gene TRBJ1-1, with a tentative D call TRBD1 (5 bases). Trimming pared 4 bases from V and 0 bases from J, leaving 10 bases between. The CDR3 covers 14 residues. The germline V gene encodes CDR1 SGHDT and CDR2 YYEEEE. CDR3 bases: TGTGCCAGCAGCCCACAGGCGGTGAACACTGAAGCTTTCTTT. It yields the protein CASSPQAVNTEAFF. The entire variable domain, with the rest obtained from reference TRBV5-6 and TRBJ1-1, is as follows: DAGVTQSPTHLIKTRGQQVTLRCSPKSGHDTVSWYQQALGQGPQFIFQYYEEEERQRGNFPDRFSGHQFPNYSSELNVNALLLGDSALYLCASSPQAVNTEAFFGQGTRLTVV.

The gene calls are TRBV4-1 and TRBJ2-7; 10 nucleotides align to TRBD2. With V trimmed by 3 bases and J by 3 bases, 5 bases remained unmatched. Germline-derived CDR1 and CDR2 are MGHRA and YSYEKL. The CDR3 is 15 amino acids. The CDR3 reads CASSQPSGSLYEQYF. The CDR3 DNA is TGCGCCAGCAGCCAGCCTAGCGGGAGTCTCTACGAGCAGTACTTC.

The CDR3 loop reads CASSPPTSGTDTQYF. The CDR3 DNA reads as TGTGCCAGCTCACCACCAACTAGCGGCACAGATACGCAGTATTTT. This chain joins TRBV18 and TRBJ2-3; TRBD2 matches 7 bases. Germline trimming cut 0 bases from V and 1 base from J; bases unmatched to any gene: 1. CDR3 length: 15 amino acids. The V gene's germline CDR1 is KGHSH and CDR2 LQKENI.

J is TRBJ1-3 and V is TRBV6-1; D not resolved. Trimming cost V 7 bases and J 3 bases, with 10 bases left between them. This CDR3 comprises 13 residues. Germline values: CDR1 MNHNS, CDR2 SASEGT. The CDR3 here is CASKEGGGNTIYF. CDR3 DNA: TGTGCCAGCAAGGAGGGTGGTGGAAACACCATATATTTT.

V and J are TRBV2 and TRBJ1-5; D is unresolved. The CDR3 extends over 13 amino acids. V lost 6 bases to trimming and J lost 4 bases, with 10 bases between them. CDR1 and CDR2 from the germline V gene are SNHLY and FYNNEI. The CDR3 nucleotides read TGTGCCAGCAGCTGGGGAGATAATCAGCCCCAGCATTTT. Its translation: CASSWGDNQPQHF.

The J gene is TRBJ2-7, the V gene TRBV29-1; TRBD2 might be the D (6 bases). V lost 6 bases and J 7 bases, leaving 25 bases between the germline ends. Germline V gives CDR1 SQVTM, CDR2 ANQGSEA. The CDR3 runs to 15 residues. CDR3 residues: CSVTLGLALLGEQYF. The DNA for the CDR3 is TGCAGCGTCACCCTCGGGCTAGCGCTTCTAGGGGAGCAGTACTTC.

The gene calls are TRBV30 and TRBJ2-3; D unclear. The germline gives CDR1 GTSNPN, CDR2 SVGIG (reference sequence). The CDR3 is made up of 11 amino acids. The germline V and J ends were trimmed by 3 bases and 2 bases, with 3 bases remaining between them. The CDR3 DNA reads TGTGCCTGGAGCGTCACAGATACGCAGTATTTT. Translation gives CAWSVTDTQYF.

This sequence joins TRBV7-9 and TRBJ2-5, with D possibly matching TRBD1 (5 bases). The J call may be mistaken, given a closer DNA end match to TRBJ2-7. Germline CDR1 SEHNR, CDR2 FQNEAQ (reference sequence). The CDR3 has 14 amino acids. The CDR3: CASSPRGTYYEQYF. The CDR3 nucleotides are TGTGCCAGCAGCCCAAGGGGAACTTACTACGAGCAGTACTTC.